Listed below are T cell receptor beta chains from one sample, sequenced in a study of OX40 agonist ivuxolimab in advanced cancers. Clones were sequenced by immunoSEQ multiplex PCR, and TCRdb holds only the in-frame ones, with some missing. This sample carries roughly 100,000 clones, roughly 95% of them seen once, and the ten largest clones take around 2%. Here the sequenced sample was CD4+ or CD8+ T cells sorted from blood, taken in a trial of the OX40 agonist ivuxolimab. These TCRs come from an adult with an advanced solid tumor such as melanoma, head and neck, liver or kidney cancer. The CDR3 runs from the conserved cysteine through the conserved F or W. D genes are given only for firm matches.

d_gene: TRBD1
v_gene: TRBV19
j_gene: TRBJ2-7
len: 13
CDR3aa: CASATGGSYEQYF
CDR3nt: TGTGCCAGTGCGACAGGGGGGTCCTACGAGCAGTACTTC

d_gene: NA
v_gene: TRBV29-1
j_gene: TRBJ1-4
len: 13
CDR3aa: CSAQGIQGEKLFF
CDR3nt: TGCAGCGCCCAGGGAATTCAAGGAGAAAAACTGTTTTTT

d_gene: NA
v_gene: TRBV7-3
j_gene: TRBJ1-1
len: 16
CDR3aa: CASSLVGGGVNTEAFF
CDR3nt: TGTGCCAGCAGCTTAGTCGGGGGAGGCGTGAACACTGAAGCTTTCTTT

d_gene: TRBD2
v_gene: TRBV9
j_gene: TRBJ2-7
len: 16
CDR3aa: CASSFGLAGGTYEQYF
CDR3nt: TGTGCCAGCAGTTTTGGACTAGCGGGGGGTACCTACGAGCAGTACTTC

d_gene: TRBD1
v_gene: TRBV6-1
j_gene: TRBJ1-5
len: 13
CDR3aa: CATSTGPNQPQHF
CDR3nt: TGTGCCACTTCGACAGGGCCTAATCAGCCCCAGCATTTT

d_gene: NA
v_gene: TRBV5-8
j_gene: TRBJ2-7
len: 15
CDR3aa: CASSFSRTKTYEQYF
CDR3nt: TGTGCCAGCAGCTTTTCACGGACGAAAACCTACGAGCAGTACTTC

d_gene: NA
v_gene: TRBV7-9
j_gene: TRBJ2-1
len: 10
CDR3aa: CASSAGEQFF
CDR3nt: TGTGCCAGCAGCGCCGGGGAGCAGTTCTTC

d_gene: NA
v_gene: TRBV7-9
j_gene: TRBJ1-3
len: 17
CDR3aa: CASSLRSGSFSGNTIYF
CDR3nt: TGTGCCAGCAGCTTAAGGAGCGGATCCTTCTCTGGAAACACCATATATTTT

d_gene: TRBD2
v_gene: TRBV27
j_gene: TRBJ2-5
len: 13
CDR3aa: CASTIAGGETQYF
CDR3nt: TGTGCCAGCACTATAGCGGGGGGGGAGACCCAGTACTTC

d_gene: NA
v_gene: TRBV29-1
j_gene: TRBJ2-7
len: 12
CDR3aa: CSASGGPYEQYF
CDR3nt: TGCAGCGCATCCGGGGGACCCTACGAGCAGTACTTC

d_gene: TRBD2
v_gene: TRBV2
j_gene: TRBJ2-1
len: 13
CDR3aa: CATRAGLGNEQFF
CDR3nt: TGTGCCACCCGAGCGGGGCTGGGGAATGAGCAGTTCTTC

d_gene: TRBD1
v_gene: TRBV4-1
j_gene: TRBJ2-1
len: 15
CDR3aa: CASSLGQGANNEQFF
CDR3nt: TGCGCCAGCAGCCTCGGACAGGGGGCTAACAATGAGCAGTTCTTC

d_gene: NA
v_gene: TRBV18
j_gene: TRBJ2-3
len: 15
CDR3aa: CASHQGGGGRDTQYF
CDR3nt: TGTGCCAGCCACCAGGGAGGAGGGGGCAGAGATACGCAGTATTTT

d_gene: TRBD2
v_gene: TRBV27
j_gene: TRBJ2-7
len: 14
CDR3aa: CASAVAGGNYEQYF
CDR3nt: TGTGCCAGCGCCGTAGCGGGAGGGAACTACGAGCAGTACTTC

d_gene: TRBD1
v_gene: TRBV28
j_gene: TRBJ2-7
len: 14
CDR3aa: CASSMTGNPYEQYF
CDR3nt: TGTGCCAGCAGTATGACAGGGAACCCCTACGAGCAGTACTTC

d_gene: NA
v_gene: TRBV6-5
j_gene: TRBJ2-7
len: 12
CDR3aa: CASSEESYEQYF
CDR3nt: TGTGCCAGCAGTGAAGAGTCCTACGAGCAGTACTTC

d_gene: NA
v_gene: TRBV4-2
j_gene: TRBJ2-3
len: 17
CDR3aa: CASSQDGGRSSTDTQYF
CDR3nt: TGTGCCAGCAGCCAAGATGGGGGGCGGAGCAGCACAGATACGCAGTATTTT

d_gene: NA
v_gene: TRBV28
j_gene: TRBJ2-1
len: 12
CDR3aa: CASSSLGNEQFF
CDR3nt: TGTGCCAGCAGCTCCCTAGGGAATGAGCAGTTCTTC